This T cell receptor (beta chain) appears in the sequencing data of a study of blood T cell repertoires in COVID-19. At the level of the study: Spain, Italy and the United States supplied samples that represented acute and convalescent COVID-19.

This clone was observed a single time. In germline, CDR1 is GTSNPN, CDR2 SVGIG (reference sequence). Deletions cut 0 bases from V and 9 bases from J, with 9 bases between. CDR3 length: 12 amino acids. The method was immunoSEQ multiplex PCR; TCRdb's version includes in-frame clones alone and lacks a portion of them. The table shows around 230,000 clones, with approximately 85% occurring only once. This rearrangement joins TRBV30 to TRBJ1-3; no clear D. The sequence came from a woman in her sixties with active or convalescent COVID-19. Input material: peripheral blood. The CDR3 nucleotides read TGTGCCTGGAGTGTACAAACGGGCACCATATATTTT. Protein sequence: CAWSVQTGTIYF.